At least ten counts were recorded for the clone carrying this T cell receptor beta chain. The antigen remains unidentified. This entry comes from a study of regulatory T cells in long-lasting Graves disease. Described time point: persistent/refractory GD, antithyroid drugs over 5 years with positive TRAb. The TCR library used RNA extracted from PBMCs. Patients met American Thyroid Association criteria for Graves' disease. Study-wide findings and caveats: TRBV28, TRBJ1-2 and TRBJ2-5 were segments that persistent disease favored.

This CDR3 is 16 amino acids long. V gave up 6 bases and J gave up 5 bases, with 20 bases separating them. Sequencing libraries for TCR beta were prepared with iRepertoire HTBI primers and Arm-PCR of CDR3 regions. Via MiXCR, TCRdb re-called the multiplex PCR reads, giving one row per CDR3 protein. The data contain hundreds of thousands of distinct CDR3 sequences, more than 20% of them singletons. The sequences come from peripheral blood mononuclear cells (PBMCs), collected when the disease was refractory, from a patient treated with antithyroid drugs. The receptor was derived from a female donor with Graves disease. The chain carries TRBV12-3 or TRBV12-4 and TRBJ1-5; possible D gene TRBD1, 5 bases. The CDR3 loop reads CASRRGRRAGDQPQHF. The CDR3 DNA reads TGTGCCAGCAGAAGGGGACGGCGGGCCGGAGATCAGCCCCAGCATTTT.